Given below is one T cell receptor beta chain in context. The protocol was immunoSEQ multiplex PCR, while the TCRdb copy is restricted to in-frame clones and leaves out a portion. The table includes roughly 230,000 clones, about four fifths detected once. This record belongs to a study of blood T cell repertoires in COVID-19. Study-wide context: PBMCs, B-cell-depleted T cells, or T cells provided the cDNA or gDNA that made up the material.

This CDR3 contains 14 residues. Losses at the gene ends were 4 bases for V and 4 bases for J; bases not matched to a gene: 7. Germline CDR1 and CDR2: SGDLS and YYNGEE. The sample was PBMCs or T cells enriched from blood (not recorded which). This chain connects TRBV9 to TRBJ1-1; 7 nucleotides agree with TRBD1. This clonotype originated in a man in his forties or fifties who had recovered from COVID-19. CDR3 in amino acids: CASSPGQPITEAFF. The CDR3 region has the DNA TGTGCCAGCAGCCCGGGACAGCCCATCACTGAAGCTTTCTTT.